Listed below are T cell receptor beta chains from one sample, sequenced in a study of cytomegalovirus exposure and HLA in healthy donors. TCRdb's table, derived via immunoSEQ multiplex PCR, lists solely in-frame clones and lacks some. The top ten clones hold 0.57% of a sample with about 93,000 clones, around 81% of them seen once. The sample was PBMCs. The origin of the receptors is a man aged 25-45 years in good health and CMV-seronegative. Each CDR3 is given with its conserved first and last residue. The order of the fields is CDR3 protein, CDR3 DNA, clone size, J gene, V gene, D gene. D genes are given only for firm matches. Some rows mark clone size as missing; the rest say once, few, many or name a class of expanded clone.

CDR3aa: CASSVQGSYEQYF; CDR3nt: TGCGCCAGCAGCGTACAGGGCTCCTACGAGCAGTACTTC; abundance: .; j_gene: TRBJ2-7; v_gene: TRBV5-1; d_gene: .
CDR3aa: CASIAGGAGYGYTF; CDR3nt: TGTGCCAGCATCGCAGGGGGCGCGGGCTATGGCTACACCTTC; abundance: few; j_gene: TRBJ1-2; v_gene: TRBV6-5; d_gene: TRBD1
CDR3aa: CASSQTGGGETQYF; CDR3nt: TGTGCCAGCAGCCAAACCGGGGGGGGAGAGACCCAGTACTTC; abundance: .; j_gene: TRBJ2-5; v_gene: TRBV4-2; d_gene: TRBD2
CDR3aa: CASKETGGRSPLHF; CDR3nt: TGTGCCAGTAAAGAGACAGGGGGACGGTCACCCCTCCACTTT; abundance: .; j_gene: TRBJ1-6; v_gene: TRBV19; d_gene: TRBD1
CDR3aa: CASSFDTSSGNTIYF; CDR3nt: TGTGCCAGCAGCTTCGACACGAGCTCTGGAAACACCATATATTTT; abundance: .; j_gene: TRBJ1-3; v_gene: TRBV5-4; d_gene: .
CDR3aa: CASSIQLTGTRGAFF; CDR3nt: TGTGCCAGTAGTATACAATTAACAGGGACCCGCGGAGCTTTCTTT; abundance: .; j_gene: TRBJ1-1; v_gene: TRBV19; d_gene: .
CDR3aa: CASQAIGGYEQYF; CDR3nt: TGTGCCAGCCAAGCGATAGGGGGCTACGAGCAGTACTTC; abundance: .; j_gene: TRBJ2-7; v_gene: TRBV6-6; d_gene: .
CDR3aa: CASSLTSGSHEQFF; CDR3nt: TGTGCCAGCAGCTTGACTAGCGGGAGTCATGAGCAGTTCTTC; abundance: .; j_gene: TRBJ2-1; v_gene: TRBV5-4; d_gene: TRBD2
CDR3aa: CASSSTPDGLYYNEQFF; CDR3nt: TGTGCCAGCAGCTCGACACCCGACGGACTATACTACAATGAGCAGTTCTTC; abundance: .; j_gene: TRBJ2-1; v_gene: TRBV11-3; d_gene: .
CDR3aa: CASSVGTGVTEAFF; CDR3nt: TGTGCCAGCAGCGTCGGGACAGGGGTCACTGAAGCTTTCTTT; abundance: .; j_gene: TRBJ1-1; v_gene: TRBV9; d_gene: TRBD1
CDR3aa: CASRTETEAFF; CDR3nt: TGCGCCAGCAGGACAGAGACTGAAGCTTTCTTT; abundance: .; j_gene: TRBJ1-1; v_gene: TRBV10-2; d_gene: .
CDR3aa: CASRPLQSSGNTIYF; CDR3nt: TGTGCCAGCAGACCCTTACAGAGCTCTGGAAACACCATATATTTT; abundance: .; j_gene: TRBJ1-3; v_gene: TRBV2; d_gene: .
CDR3aa: CATSRERRDYNEQFF; CDR3nt: TGTGCCACCAGCAGAGAAAGGAGAGATTACAATGAGCAGTTCTTC; abundance: .; j_gene: TRBJ2-1; v_gene: TRBV15; d_gene: .
CDR3aa: CASSNSGQGSWGYTF; CDR3nt: TGTGCCAGTAGTAATTCGGGACAGGGTTCTTGGGGCTACACCTTC; abundance: .; j_gene: TRBJ1-2; v_gene: TRBV19; d_gene: TRBD1
CDR3aa: CASSSDRGAGNQPQHF; CDR3nt: TGTGCCAGCAGCAGTGACAGGGGGGCAGGCAATCAGCCCCAGCATTTT; abundance: .; j_gene: TRBJ1-5; v_gene: TRBV7-2; d_gene: TRBD1
CDR3aa: CATSRVWLSGGAIAGELFF; CDR3nt: TGTGCCACCAGCAGAGTCTGGTTAAGCGGGGGGGCCATTGCCGGGGAGCTGTTTTTT; abundance: .; j_gene: TRBJ2-2; v_gene: TRBV15; d_gene: TRBD2